Sequencing of this T cell receptor beta chain was carried out in a study of vaccination and CD4 T cells after COVID-19. On the study more broadly: Nasal swab PCR had shown SARS-CoV-2 positivity in the convalescent patients (about 10 mild cases, one severe case).

Once obtained from cultured CD4+ T cells, the DNA was sequenced using the Oncomine TCR Beta short-read assay. Each CDR3 protein is one row after TCRdb ran MiXCR on the PCR reads. The sample lists about 15,000 distinct CDR3 sequences; about 56% were seen once. Sample treatment: roughly ten-day PBMC culture with coronavirus spike peptide pools or control peptides (ViraFEST assay). A remark on this clonotype: Its antigen is still unknown.

The CDR3 is 15 residues long. Trimming pared 2 bases from V and 8 bases from J, leaving 15 bases between. Germline CDR1 is MNHEY and CDR2 is SVGAGI. The chain combines TRBV6-5 with TRBJ1-4; D may be TRBD1 (5 bases). This sequence originates from a human donor who had recovered from COVID-19. The input for sequencing was CD4+ T cells from blood, cultured in vitro, taken before SARS-CoV-2 vaccination. The CDR3 sequence is CASSYVGESWEKLFF. DNA for the CDR3: TGTGCCAGCAGTTACGTGGGGGAGTCTTGGGAAAAACTGTTTTTT.